The 5 T cell receptor beta chains reported below all come from one sample, sequenced in a study of OX40 agonist ivuxolimab in advanced cancers. Repertoires were generated with immunoSEQ multiplex PCR, while TCRdb's copy carries only in-frame clones and drops some. This sample yields about 40,000 clones, of which 88% are seen a single time; about 23% belongs to the top ten. This material consisted of CD4+ or CD8+ T cells sorted from blood, taken in a trial of the OX40 agonist ivuxolimab. All receptors come from an adult with an advanced solid tumor such as melanoma, head and neck, liver or kidney cancer.

The rearrangement joins TRBV7-9 to TRBJ2-7; no reliable D call. CDR3 length equals 14 residues. With 4 bases removed from V and 5 bases from J, the gap between germline ends came to 15 bases. Germline CDR1 SEHNR, CDR2 FQNEAQ (reference sequence). DNA for the CDR3: TGTGCCAGCAGCTCCCGGAGCTCGGAAAACGAGCAGTACTTC. Amino acid sequence: CASSSRSSENEQYF.

This sequence joins TRBV30 and TRBJ1-4; D possibly corresponds to TRBD1 (6 bases). Per the germline V gene, CDR1 is GTSNPN and CDR2 is SVGIG (reference sequence). This CDR3 is 13 amino acids long. V was clipped by 8 bases and J by 3 bases, with 13 bases between them. CDR3 DNA: TGTGCCGAGGCAAAGGGGGCTAATGAAAAACTGTTTTTT. Protein product: CAEAKGANEKLFF. Variable domain in full (rest from reference TRBV30 and TRBJ1-4): SQTIHQWPATLVQPVGSPLSLECTVEGTSNPNLYWYRQAAGRGLQLLFYSVGIGQISSEVPQNLSASRPQDRQFILSSKKLLLSDSGFYLCAEAKGANEKLFFGSGTQLSVL.

This clone was seen more than once but under ten times. The chain is built from TRBV6-1 and TRBJ1-1, with D possibly TRBD1 on 5 matching bases. Per the germline V gene, CDR1 is MNHNS and CDR2 is SASEGT. CDR3 length: 15 residues. Trimming left V 1 base short and J 4 bases short, with 13 bases between. The CDR3 DNA is TGTGCCAGCAGTGAAGTCAACAGGATAGGCACTGAAGCTTTCTTT. This translates into CASSEVNRIGTEAFF.

This rearrangement joins TRBV28 to TRBJ2-3, with D perhaps assigned TRBD1 or TRBD2 (5 bases each). This CDR3 region has 14 residues. V lost 6 bases and J lost 4, with 14 bases in between. Germline loops: CDR1 MDHEN, CDR2 SYDVKM. The CDR3 loop reads CASRGTLIADTQYF. CDR3 nucleotide sequence: TGTGCCAGCAGGGGGACCCTCATCGCAGATACGCAGTATTTT.

CDR3 region: CASSLWGYGRYNEQFF. The DNA of the CDR3 is TGTGCCAGCAGCTTATGGGGCTACGGCAGATACAATGAGCAGTTCTTC. V and J are TRBV7-2 and TRBJ2-1, with TRBD1 as a possible D gene (5 bases). The CDR3 contains 16 residues. V lost 2 bases, J lost 4 bases, and 15 bases lay in between. The germline V gene encodes CDR1 SGHTA and CDR2 FQGNSA.